The rows below give T cell receptor beta chains drawn from one sample of a study of vaccination and CD4 T cells after COVID-19. Each CDR3 protein is one row after TCRdb ran MiXCR on the PCR reads. The sample lists around 14,000 distinct CDR3 sequences, roughly 50% occurring once. No antigen has been identified for these receptors. Input material: CD4+ T cells from blood, cultured in vitro. Receptor source: a human donor who had recovered from COVID-19. CDR3s include the opening cysteine and the closing phenylalanine or tryptophan. Fields, in order: D gene, clone size, V gene, J gene, CDR3 DNA, CDR3 protein. The D gene is left open where the match is weak. Only some rows state a clone size, as once, few, many or a class for expanded clones.

-,few,TRBV27,TRBJ2-3,TGTGCCAGCAGTTTAAGTGTCGGCCCGGAGGATACGCAGTATTTT,CASSLSVGPEDTQYF
TRBD1,-,TRBV7-9,TRBJ1-1,TGTGCCAGCCAGCTTATAGCCGGGTCAGGGGGCCTGAACACTGAAGCTTTCTTT,CASQLIAGSGGLNTEAFF
-,-,TRBV4-1,TRBJ1-1,TGCGCCAGCAGCCAACCCTGGGGGGGAGCCCTTGAAGCTTTCTTT,CASSQPWGGALEAFF
TRBD1,-,TRBV5-1,TRBJ2-7,TGCGCCAGCAGCTATGGGACAGATTACGAGCAGTACTTC,CASSYGTDYEQYF
-,few,TRBV28,TRBJ1-2,TGTGCCAGCAGCCCTGGGACGGTGAACTATGGCTACACCTTC,CASSPGTVNYGYTF
-,-,TRBV6-2/TRBV6-3,TRBJ2-1,TGTGCCAGCAGTTACTCGAGCAGGGGAAAGGCCAATGAGCAGTTCTTC,CASSYSSRGKANEQFF
-,-,TRBV11-3,TRBJ2-1,TGTGCCAGCAGTACTCTTTTTAGCTCCTACAATGAGCAGTTCTTC,CASSTLFSSYNEQFF
-,-,TRBV11-2,TRBJ1-1,TGTGCCAGCAGCTCGGACAGCATGAACACTGAAGCTTTCTTT,CASSSDSMNTEAFF
TRBD1,-,TRBV27,TRBJ1-1,TGTGCCAGCAGTTTAGGGACAGGGCGCCTTACGAACACTGAAGCTTTCTTT,CASSLGTGRLTNTEAFF
-,-,TRBV20-1,TRBJ2-4,TGCAGTGCTGGGAGGGGGGCCAAAAACATTCAGTACTTC,CSAGRGAKNIQYF
-,few,TRBV20-1,TRBJ2-7,TGCAGTGCTAGAAGGGCCTACGAGCAGTACTTC,CSARRAYEQYF
-,-,TRBV30,TRBJ2-5,TGTGCCTGGAGGGGGCAGCGGAGGGAGACCCAGTACTTC,CAWRGQRRETQYF
-,-,TRBV11-2,TRBJ2-3,TGTGCCAGCATCTCAGTGGGGGCAGATACGCAGTATTTT,CASISVGADTQYF
-,few,TRBV2,TRBJ1-1,TGTGCCAGCAGTTTAGAGGGGGACACTGAAGCTTTCTTT,CASSLEGDTEAFF
-,-,TRBV7-9,TRBJ1-2,TGTGCCAGCAGCCCAAGGACCAACTATGGCTACACCTTC,CASSPRTNYGYTF
TRBD2,-,TRBV11-3,TRBJ2-3,TGTGCCAGCAGCTCCCGGACTAGTAGAGATAGGACAGATACGCAGTATTTT,CASSSRTSRDRTDTQYF
TRBD2,-,TRBV20-1,TRBJ2-7,TGCAGTGCTCTAGCGGGAGTGAACCACGAGCAGTACTTC,CSALAGVNHEQYF
-,few,TRBV12-3/TRBV12-4,TRBJ1-5,TGTGCCAGCAGTCCGCACTCAGGGAGCCTTAGCAATCAGCCCCAGCATTTT,CASSPHSGSLSNQPQHF
-,few,TRBV7-9,TRBJ1-6,TGTGCCAGCAGCTTATCAGGGGCAGGGTCACCCCTCCACTTT,CASSLSGAGSPLHF
-,-,TRBV19,TRBJ1-5,TGTGCCAGTAGTCCACAACAGGGTACCAATCAGCCCCAGCATTTT,CASSPQQGTNQPQHF
TRBD1,-,TRBV6-1,TRBJ2-2,TGTGCCAGCAGGACGGGACAGGGGTGGACCGGGGAGCTGTTTTTT,CASRTGQGWTGELFF
-,-,TRBV10-3,TRBJ2-2,TGTGCCATCCGACCGGCCCTGAACACCGGGGAGCTGTTTTTT,CAIRPALNTGELFF
-,-,TRBV6-2/TRBV6-3,TRBJ1-2,TGTGCCAGCAGTTACTCCGGCGGGAGCTATGGCTACACCTTC,CASSYSGGSYGYTF
TRBD1,-,TRBV15,TRBJ2-7,TGTGCCACCAGCAGGGGACAGTTCCGGCCCTACGAGCAGTACTTC,CATSRGQFRPYEQYF
-,few,TRBV7-3,TRBJ2-2,TGTGCCAGCAGCCAGGACAGAGAGGCGAACACCGGGGAGCTGTTTTTT,CASSQDREANTGELFF
-,few,TRBV5-4,TRBJ2-3,TGTGCCAGCACTCCGCCGGGGGCAGATACGCAGTATTTT,CASTPPGADTQYF
TRBD2,few,TRBV15,TRBJ2-1,TGTGCCACCAGCAGAGGGGGGACTAGCGCCTCCTACAATGAGCAGTTCTTC,CATSRGGTSASYNEQFF
-,-,TRBV6-4,TRBJ2-1,TGTGCCAGCAGCCCCGGGGTTAGCTCATACAATGAGCAGTTCTTC,CASSPGVSSYNEQFF
TRBD2,-,TRBV20-1,TRBJ2-3,TGCAGTGCTGGGGGACTAGCGGGAGGGAGAGGCACAGATACGCAGTATTTT,CSAGGLAGGRGTDTQYF
-,-,TRBV27,TRBJ1-2,TGTGCCAGCAGTTCCCTGATGCGGAGCGGACCCTATGGCTACACCTTC,CASSSLMRSGPYGYTF
-,-,TRBV27,TRBJ1-5,TGTGCCAGCAGTTTACGGGACGGACTGAACAATCAGCCCCAGCATTTT,CASSLRDGLNNQPQHF
TRBD2,-,TRBV6-1,TRBJ2-2,TGTGCCAGCAGAGGGTCGGCTAGCGGGGTCACCGGGGAGCTGTTTTTT,CASRGSASGVTGELFF
-,once,TRBV5-5,TRBJ2-2,TGTGCCAGCAGCTTGGGTCTAGCACTGAACACCGGGGAGCTGTTTTTT,CASSLGLALNTGELFF
-,-,TRBV30,TRBJ1-5,TGTGCCTGGAGTAGAGGTTGGGCCTATAGCAATCAGCCCCAGCATTTT,CAWSRGWAYSNQPQHF
-,few,TRBV7-2,TRBJ2-5,TGTGCCAGCAGCGCCGGGGGACAGATGGTAGAGACCCAGTACTTC,CASSAGGQMVETQYF
-,-,TRBV6-1,TRBJ1-4,TGTGCCAGCAGCTTGGGACCGGAGGAAAAACTGTTTTTT,CASSLGPEEKLFF
TRBD1,-,TRBV7-7,TRBJ2-3,TGTGCTAGCAGCTCCGGACAGGGGTTCGCAGATACGCAGTATTTT,CASSSGQGFADTQYF
-,-,TRBV6-1,TRBJ1-2,TGTGCCAGCCGCGGACAGACGGATGGCTACACCTTC,CASRGQTDGYTF
TRBD2,few,TRBV20-1,TRBJ2-5,TGCAGTGCTAAGGGAGGGACTAGCGGGGGATTTCAAGAGACCCAGTACTTC,CSAKGGTSGGFQETQYF
-,-,TRBV6-2/TRBV6-3,TRBJ2-1,TGTGCCAGCACAACAGGGTGGGACCACAATGAGCAGTTCTTC,CASTTGWDHNEQFF
TRBD2,-,TRBV7-8,TRBJ2-7,TGTGCCAGCAGACTTCGACTAGCGGGAGGAGAGCAGTACTTC,CASRLRLAGGEQYF
-,few,TRBV2,TRBJ1-2,TGTGCCAGCAGCTCGAGGGGGTTTGGCTATGGCTACACCTTC,CASSSRGFGYGYTF
-,-,TRBV6-1,TRBJ2-3,TGTGCCAGCAGTCCTACTCCGGATACGCAGTATTTT,CASSPTPDTQYF
TRBD2,-,TRBV27,TRBJ2-7,TGTGCCAGCAGTTTTCCGGGAGGTAGCGAGCAGTACTTC,CASSFPGGSEQYF
-,-,TRBV24-1,TRBJ2-2,TGTGCCACCAGCTCATACAGGGAGAACACCGGGGAGCTGTTTTTT,CATSSYRENTGELFF
-,few,TRBV15,TRBJ1-4,TGTGCCACCAGTATCAAGGGTTTTAATGAAAAACTGTTTTTT,CATSIKGFNEKLFF
TRBD1,-,TRBV24-1,TRBJ2-2,TGTGCCACCATGGGACAGGGGAGAGCCGGGGAGCTGTTTTTT,CATMGQGRAGELFF
-,few,TRBV7-2,TRBJ2-5,TGTGCCAGCAGCTTAAAAAAGGCAGCGATCCAAGAGACCCAGTACTTC,CASSLKKAAIQETQYF
TRBD2,-,TRBV30,TRBJ2-3,TGTGCCTGGAGTGTTGGCGGGAGGATCCCCAGCACAGATACGCAGTATTTT,CAWSVGGRIPSTDTQYF
TRBD1,-,TRBV28,TRBJ2-7,TGTGCCAGCAGGGGACAGGGGGTTTACGAGCAGTACTTC,CASRGQGVYEQYF
TRBD1,-,TRBV10-3,TRBJ2-2,TGTGCCAGCAGTACCGGGACAGGGAGGGGGGAGCTGTTTTTT,CASSTGTGRGELFF
-,few,TRBV11-2,TRBJ2-2,TGTGCCAGCAGCCTACAGGGAGTGAGCGGGGAGCTGTTTTTT,CASSLQGVSGELFF
-,few,TRBV7-8,TRBJ1-1,TGTGCCAGCAGCTTAGCAGGCGCTCTACTTACAGAGGCTTTCTTT,CASSLAGALLTEAFF
-,-,TRBV28,TRBJ1-1,TGTGCCAGCCGGGCAGGAGGGACTGAAGCTTTCTTT,CASRAGGTEAFF
-,few,TRBV2,TRBJ2-5,TGTGCCAGCAGGGAACATCAGGACGGGACCCAGTACTTC,CASREHQDGTQYF
TRBD1,-,TRBV6-1,TRBJ2-3,TGTGCCACCACTCAAAGGGGCGGGACAGGGGCCACAGATACGCAGTATTTT,CATTQRGGTGATDTQYF
-,-,TRBV19,TRBJ2-5,TGTGCCAGTAGTATCGGCAGACAAGCGGAGACCCAGTACTTC,CASSIGRQAETQYF
-,few,TRBV20-1,TRBJ1-2,TGCAGTGCTCAAGCAGGACAGACAATAACTTATGGCTACACCTTC,CSAQAGQTITYGYTF
-,-,TRBV7-2,TRBJ1-2,TGTGCCAGCAGTCCCAAAGAGCCTAACTATGGCTACACCTTC,CASSPKEPNYGYTF